The TCR beta chain described here comes from a study of shared clonotypes between healthy human individuals. Profiling relied on immunoSEQ multiplex PCR, and the TCRdb table lists in-frame clones only, not all of them. The data hold 550,000 to 700,000 clones, with 73% observed a single time. Germline V gene lookup returns CDR1 SGHRS and CDR2 YFSETQ. Trimming stripped 7 bases from V and 3 bases from J, with 11 bases between. The CDR3 is made up of 12 amino acids. The sample was memory CD4+ T cells sorted from blood. The sample's subset: CD45RA-negative fraction. The TCR was taken from a woman aged 25 to 39 in good health. The chain combines TRBV5-1 with TRBJ2-7; perhaps TRBD1 as D (6 bases). The CDR3 protein is CASRDKGYEQYF. The CDR3 DNA follows: TGCGCCAGCCGGGACAAGGGCTACGAGCAGTACTTC.